Presented here are 14 T cell receptor beta chains from one specimen sequenced in a study of response to subunit inactivated influenza vaccine. Each CDR3 protein is one row after TCRdb ran MiXCR on the RT-PCR reads. Of 650,000 to 700,000 distinct CDR3 sequences listed, about a sixth are singletons. The sequencing used PBMCs from blood, collected 12 days after vaccination. The origin of the receptors is a man between 45 and 60 years old who received an inactivated influenza vaccine.

The chain joins TRBV11-2 to TRBJ2-7; possibly TRBD2 for D (5 bases). CDR1 and CDR2 from the germline V gene are SGHAT and FQNNGV. V lost 3 bases and J lost 6, with 15 bases in between. The CDR3 consists of 14 residues. CDR3 protein: CASSFPAPGSEQYF. CDR3 bases: TGTGCCAGCAGCTTCCCCGCCCCGGGGAGCGAGCAGTACTTC.

This clonotype occurred a few times. This chain uses TRBV12-3 or TRBV12-4 with TRBJ1-2; D remains unclear. Trimming shortened V by 3 bases and J by 0 bases, and 8 bases separated the two germline ends. This CDR3 comprises 14 residues. CDR3 sequence: CASSLSIPNYGYTF. CDR3 nucleotides: TGTGCCAGCAGTTTGAGTATTCCTAACTATGGCTACACCTTC.

This rearrangement joins TRBV29-1 to TRBJ2-3, with TRBD1 identical over 7 bases. This CDR3 has 12 amino acids. The germline V gene has CDR1 SQVTM and CDR2 ANQGSEA. V shed 7 bases, J shed 2 bases, and the junction held 3 bases outside the gene matches. CDR3 region: CSADRATDTQYF. The CDR3 nucleotides read TGCAGCGCAGACAGGGCCACAGATACGCAGTATTTT.

The table lists this clonotype with a few counts. The rearrangement links TRBV6-2 or TRBV6-3 to TRBJ1-1; no reliable D call. The ends were cut back, 6 bases at V and 10 bases at J, with 12 bases in the middle. From germline, CDR1 is MNHEY and CDR2 SVGEGT. This CDR3 region has 11 residues. The CDR3 coding sequence is TGTGCCAGCAGCTCCGAAAATCGAGCTTTCTTT. Its protein product is CASSSENRAFF.

This clonotype came up a few times. The CDR3 loop is CASSFSPLEQYF. The CDR3 DNA reads TGTGCCAGCAGTTTCTCCCCTCTCGAGCAGTACTTC. The chain links TRBV12-3 or TRBV12-4 to TRBJ2-7; D is ambiguous. Between the trimmed V and J ends, which lost 3 bases and 6 bases, there was a span of 9 bases. This CDR3 spans 12 amino acids.

About this clonotype: Relative to the germline gene, one junction end is altered; a read error may explain this. This sequence joins TRBV4-3 and TRBJ2-3; 10 nucleotides align to TRBD2. Germline V CDR1 and CDR2: LGHNA, YSLEER. The length of the CDR3 is 16 residues. CDR3 sequence: CASTQDLAGGTDTQYF. CDR3 coding DNA: TGCGCCAGCACCCAAGATCTAGCGGGGGGCACAGATACGCAGTATTTT.

This clonotype was seen many times. J is TRBJ1-6 and V is TRBV2; maybe TRBD1 (6 bases). Germline V gene data show CDR1 as SNHLY and CDR2 as FYNNEI. This CDR3 region has 15 residues. With 1 base removed from V and 9 bases from J, the gap between germline ends came to 13 bases. DNA of the CDR3: TGTGCCAGCAGTGAAGTGGGCAGGGGCTCTTCACCCCTCCACTTT. It codes for CASSEVGRGSSPLHF.

This clonotype was detected a few times. V is TRBV7-2 and J is TRBJ2-3, with D unresolved. CDR1 is SGHTA and CDR2 is FQGNSA in the germline V gene. The germline V and J ends were trimmed by 5 bases and 0 bases, with 12 bases remaining between them. This CDR3 is built from 15 residues. CDR3: CASSDKRKSTDTQYF. CDR3 DNA: TGTGCCAGCAGCGATAAACGTAAGAGCACAGATACGCAGTATTTT.

This sequence joins TRBV24-1 and TRBJ2-3; the match to TRBD2 covers 7 bases. The germline gives CDR1 KGHDR, CDR2 SFDVKD. V shed 4 bases and J 0 bases; nucleotides not matched to a gene: 6. There are 16 residues in the CDR3. CDR3 in amino acids: CATSEPPGGSTDTQYF. As DNA, the CDR3 is TGTGCCACCAGTGAGCCTCCGGGGGGTAGCACAGATACGCAGTATTTT.

V is TRBV7-2 and J is TRBJ2-7; D remains ambiguous. This CDR3 region has 13 residues. Germline V gene lookup returns CDR1 SGHTA and CDR2 FQGNSA. V gave up 4 bases and J gave up 3 bases, with 10 bases separating them. CDR3 in DNA: TGTGCCAGCAGCTCCCAACCCGTCTACGAGCAGTACTTC. This encodes CASSSQPVYEQYF.

This rearrangement joins TRBV3-1 to TRBJ1-1, with D hard to call. With 1 base removed from V and 8 bases from J, the gap between germline ends came to 11 bases. The germline V gene encodes CDR1 LGHDT and CDR2 YNNKEL (reference sequence). The length of the CDR3 is 13 residues. This CDR3 is CASSQGVGREAFF. For the CDR3, the DNA is TGTGCCAGCAGCCAAGGCGTCGGCCGCGAAGCTTTCTTT.

A few counts support this clonotype. The chain recombines TRBV5-6 with TRBJ1-2; no definite D call. Germline CDR1 SGHDT, CDR2 YYEEEE. CDR3 length equals 12 residues. Trimming stripped 1 base from V and 1 base from J, with 2 bases between. The CDR3 nucleotides read TGTGCCAGCAGCTTGTTTAACTATGGCTACACCTTC. Its translation: CASSLFNYGYTF.

There are a few counts of this clonotype. This chain joins TRBV11-1 and TRBJ2-7; 14 nucleotides line up with TRBD2. CDR1 SGHAT and CDR2 FQDESV come from the germline V gene (reference sequence). The junction had 5 bases not matched to a gene; V was cut back by 1 base and J by 0 bases. The CDR3 covers 18 residues. This CDR3 reads CASSLGTSGRLSSYEQYF. CDR3 sequence (DNA): TGTGCCAGCAGCTTAGGGACTAGCGGGAGGCTCAGCTCCTACGAGCAGTACTTC.

The sample holds a few counts of this clonotype. The V gene is TRBV18, the J gene TRBJ2-1; TRBD1 aligns across 7 bases. There are 13 residues in the CDR3. Unmatched junction bases numbered 2, after V lost 1 base and J lost 8 bases. CDR1 is KGHSH and CDR2 is LQKENI in the germline V gene. The CDR3 is CASSPLGTDEQFF. CDR3 bases: TGTGCCAGCTCACCACTTGGGACAGATGAGCAGTTCTTC.